This is a list of T cell receptor beta chains from one sample in a study of blood T cells in healthy people across ages. TCRdb re-derived calls from the 5' RACE reads in MiXCR, one entry per CDR3 protein. The profile shows under 1 million distinct CDR3 sequences, around 42% of them singletons. The sample was blood. Every receptor here comes from a man aged 55 to 69 in good health. Both conserved end residues are part of each CDR3. Each record gives: clone size, V gene, CDR3 protein. Where a row states a size, it is once, few, many or the class of an expanded clone; other rows omit it.

>.|TRBV30
CAWSVQGGTYEQYF
>.|TRBV5-5
CASRPRWTVTEAFF
>few|TRBV10-3
CAISGKGEYTF
>few|TRBV2
CASRTDRASYNEQFF
>few|TRBV20-1
CSARDNSNKNIQYF
>once|TRBV7-9
CASSLGSSGQLNEKLFF
>.|TRBV20-1
CSAQSGRGDEQYF
>.|TRBV6-1
CASSTQGAFNEQYF
>few|TRBV7-2
CASSPRVQPETQYF
>once|TRBV6-2/TRBV6-3
CATKDQGSYEQYF
>few|TRBV20-1
CSATPWEGNQPQHF
>.|TRBV9
CASSGTGTANTGELFF
>few|TRBV20-1
CSAYSGGTGLETQYF
>.|TRBV12-3/TRBV12-4
CASSTGLAGGADTQYF
>.|TRBV3-1
CASSPGRGSSTDTQYF
>.|TRBV27
CASSLTSGEWYEQFF
>.|TRBV12-5
CASGLETNYGYTF
>.|TRBV28
CASSLVAGVASYEQYF
>.|TRBV6-1
CASSAGQGAPGANVLTF
>.|TRBV11-3
CASSLVHSSYEQYF
>.|TRBV20-1
CSARHRNTEAFF
>.|TRBV29-1
CSVGTKTGSPLHF